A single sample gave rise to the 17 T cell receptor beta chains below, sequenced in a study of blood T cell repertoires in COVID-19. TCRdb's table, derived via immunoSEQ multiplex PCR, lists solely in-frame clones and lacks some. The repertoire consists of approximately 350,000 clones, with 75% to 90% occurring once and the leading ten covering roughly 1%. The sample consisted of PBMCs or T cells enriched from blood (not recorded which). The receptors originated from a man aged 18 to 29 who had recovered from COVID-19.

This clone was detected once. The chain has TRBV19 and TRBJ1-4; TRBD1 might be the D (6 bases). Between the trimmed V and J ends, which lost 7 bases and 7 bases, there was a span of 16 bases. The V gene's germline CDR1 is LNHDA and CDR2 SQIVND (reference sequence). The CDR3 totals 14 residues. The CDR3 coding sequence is TGTGCCAGTACCATCAGGGGAGGGGTTGAAAAACTGTTTTTT. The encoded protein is CASTIRGGVEKLFF.

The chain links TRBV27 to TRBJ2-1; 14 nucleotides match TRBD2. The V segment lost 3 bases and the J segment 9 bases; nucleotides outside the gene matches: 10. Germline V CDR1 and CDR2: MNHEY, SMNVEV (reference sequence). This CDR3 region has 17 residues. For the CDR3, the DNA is TGTGCCAGCAGTTTTCCGCGGGGACTAGCGGGAGTTGGTGAGCAGTTCTTC. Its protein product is CASSFPRGLAGVGEQFF.

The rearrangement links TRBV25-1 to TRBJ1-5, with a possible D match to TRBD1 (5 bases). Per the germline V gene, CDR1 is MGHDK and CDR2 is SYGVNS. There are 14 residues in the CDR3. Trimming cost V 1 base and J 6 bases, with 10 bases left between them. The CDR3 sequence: CASSEFGGGQPQHF. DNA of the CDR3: TGTGCCAGCAGTGAATTCGGCGGGGGTCAGCCCCAGCATTTT.

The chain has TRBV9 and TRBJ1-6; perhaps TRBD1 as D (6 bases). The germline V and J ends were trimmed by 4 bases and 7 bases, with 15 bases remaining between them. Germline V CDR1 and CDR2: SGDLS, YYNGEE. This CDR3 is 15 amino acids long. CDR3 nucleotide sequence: TGTGCCAGCAGCACTAGTCAGGGGATCAATTCACCCCTCCACTTT. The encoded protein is CASSTSQGINSPLHF.

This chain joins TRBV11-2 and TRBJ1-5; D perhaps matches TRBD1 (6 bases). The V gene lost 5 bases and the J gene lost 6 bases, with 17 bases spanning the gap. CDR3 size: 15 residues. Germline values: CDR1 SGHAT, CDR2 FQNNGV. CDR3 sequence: CASSPWGGGVQPQHF. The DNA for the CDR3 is TGTGCCAGCAGCCCGTGGGGGGGCGGAGTTCAGCCCCAGCATTTT.

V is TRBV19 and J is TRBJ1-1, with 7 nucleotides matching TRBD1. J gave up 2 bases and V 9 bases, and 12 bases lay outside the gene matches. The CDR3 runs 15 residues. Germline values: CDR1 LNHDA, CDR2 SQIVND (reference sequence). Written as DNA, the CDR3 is TGTGCCAGCCTGGACAGGTCTTTAGGAAACACTGAAGCTTTCTTT. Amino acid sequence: CASLDRSLGNTEAFF.

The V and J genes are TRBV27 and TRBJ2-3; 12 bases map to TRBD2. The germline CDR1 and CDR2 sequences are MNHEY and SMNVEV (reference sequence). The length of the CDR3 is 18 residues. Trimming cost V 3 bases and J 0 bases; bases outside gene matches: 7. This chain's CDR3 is CASSFLASGRGSTDTQYF. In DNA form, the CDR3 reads TGTGCCAGCAGTTTCTTGGCTAGCGGGAGGGGGAGCACAGATACGCAGTATTTT.

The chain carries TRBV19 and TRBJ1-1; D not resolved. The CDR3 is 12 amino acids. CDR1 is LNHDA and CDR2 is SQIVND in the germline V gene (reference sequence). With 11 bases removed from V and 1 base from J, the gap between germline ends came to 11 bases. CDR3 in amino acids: CACSRGNTEAFF. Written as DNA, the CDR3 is TGTGCCTGCTCCCGGGGGAACACTGAAGCTTTCTTT.

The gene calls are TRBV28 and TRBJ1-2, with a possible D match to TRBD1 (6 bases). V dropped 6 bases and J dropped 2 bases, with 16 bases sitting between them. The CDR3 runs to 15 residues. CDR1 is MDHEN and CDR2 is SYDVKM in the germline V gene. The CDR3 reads CASSTQGAQNYGYTF. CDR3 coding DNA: TGTGCCAGCAGCACACAGGGCGCCCAGAACTATGGCTACACCTTC.

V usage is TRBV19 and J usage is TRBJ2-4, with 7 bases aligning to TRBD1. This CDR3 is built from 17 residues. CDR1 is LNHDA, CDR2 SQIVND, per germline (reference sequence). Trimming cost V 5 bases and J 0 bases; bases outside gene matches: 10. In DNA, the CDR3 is TGTGCCAGTAGTTCCCAGACAGGGATGGAAGCCAAAAACATTCAGTACTTC. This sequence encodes CASSSQTGMEAKNIQYF.

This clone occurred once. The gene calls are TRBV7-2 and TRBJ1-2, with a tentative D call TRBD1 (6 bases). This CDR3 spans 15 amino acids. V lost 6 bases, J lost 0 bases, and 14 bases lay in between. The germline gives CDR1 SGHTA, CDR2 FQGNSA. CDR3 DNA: TGTGCCAGCAGTCCTGTGGACAGTCCTAACTATGGCTACACCTTC. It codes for CASSPVDSPNYGYTF.

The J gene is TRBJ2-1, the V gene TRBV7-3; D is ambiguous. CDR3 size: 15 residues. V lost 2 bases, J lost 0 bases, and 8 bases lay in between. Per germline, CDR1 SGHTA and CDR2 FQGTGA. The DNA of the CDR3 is TGTGCCAGCAGCTTAGGGCCTCGCTCCTACAATGAGCAGTTCTTC. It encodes CASSLGPRSYNEQFF.

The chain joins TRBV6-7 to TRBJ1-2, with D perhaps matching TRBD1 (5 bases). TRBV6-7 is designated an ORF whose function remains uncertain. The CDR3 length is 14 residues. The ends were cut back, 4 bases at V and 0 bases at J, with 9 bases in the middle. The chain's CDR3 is CASSCMTANYGYTF. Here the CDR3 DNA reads TGTGCCAGCAGTTGCATGACAGCTAACTATGGCTACACCTTC.

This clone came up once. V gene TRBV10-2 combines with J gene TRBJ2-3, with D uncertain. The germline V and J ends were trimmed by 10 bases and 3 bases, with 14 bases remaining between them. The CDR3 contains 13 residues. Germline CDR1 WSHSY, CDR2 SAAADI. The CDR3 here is CATRQRSTDTQYF. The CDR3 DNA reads TGCGCCACGCGGCAACGGAGTACAGATACGCAGTATTTT.

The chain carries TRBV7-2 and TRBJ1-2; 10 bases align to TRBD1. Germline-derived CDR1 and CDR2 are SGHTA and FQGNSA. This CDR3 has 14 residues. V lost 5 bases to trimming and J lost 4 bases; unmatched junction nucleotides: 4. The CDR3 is CASSPGQGTYGYTF. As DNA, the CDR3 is TGTGCCAGCAGCCCGGGACAGGGGACCTATGGCTACACCTTC.

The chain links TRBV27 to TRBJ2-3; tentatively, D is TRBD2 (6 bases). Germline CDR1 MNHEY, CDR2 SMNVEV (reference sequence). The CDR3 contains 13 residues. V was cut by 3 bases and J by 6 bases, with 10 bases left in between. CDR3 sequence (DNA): TGTGCCAGCAGTTTGGGCGCGGGGGATACGCAGTATTTT. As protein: CASSLGAGDTQYF.

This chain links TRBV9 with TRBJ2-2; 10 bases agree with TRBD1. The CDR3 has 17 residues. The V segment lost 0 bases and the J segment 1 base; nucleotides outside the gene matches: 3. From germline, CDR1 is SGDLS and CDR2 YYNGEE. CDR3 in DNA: TGTGCCAGCAGCGTAGCCGGGACAGGGGTGAACACCGGGGAGCTGTTTTTT. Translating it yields CASSVAGTGVNTGELFF. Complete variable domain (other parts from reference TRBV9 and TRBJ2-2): DSGVTQTPKHLITATGQRVTLRCSPRSGDLSVYWYQQSLDQGLQFLIQYYNGEERAKGNILERFSAQQFPDLHSELNLSSLELGDSALYFCASSVAGTGVNTGELFFGEGSRLTVL.